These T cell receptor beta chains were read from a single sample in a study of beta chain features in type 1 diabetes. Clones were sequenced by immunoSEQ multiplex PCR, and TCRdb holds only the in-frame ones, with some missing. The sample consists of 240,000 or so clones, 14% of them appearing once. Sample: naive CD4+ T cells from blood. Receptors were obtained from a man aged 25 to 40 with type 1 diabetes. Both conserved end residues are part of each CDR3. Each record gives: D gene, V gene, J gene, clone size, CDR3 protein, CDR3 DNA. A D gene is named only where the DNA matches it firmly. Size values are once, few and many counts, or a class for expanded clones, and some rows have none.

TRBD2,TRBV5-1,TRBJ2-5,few,CASSDGLAGAQETQYF,TGCGCCAGCAGCGACGGGCTAGCGGGGGCCCAAGAGACCCAGTACTTC
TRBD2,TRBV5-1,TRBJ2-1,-,CASSLESGGAYEQFF,TGCGCCAGCAGCTTGGAAAGCGGGGGGGCTTATGAGCAGTTCTTC
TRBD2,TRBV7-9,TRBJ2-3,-,CGIAGGRTDTQYF,TGTGGGATCGCGGGAGGACGAACAGATACGCAGTATTTT
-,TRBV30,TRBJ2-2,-,CAWSNRVAGELFF,TGTGCCTGGAGTAACAGGGTGGCCGGGGAGCTGTTTTTT
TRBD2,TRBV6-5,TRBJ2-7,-,CASSRQRGPYEQYF,TGTGCCAGCTCTAGGCAGCGGGGGCCCTACGAGCAGTACTTC
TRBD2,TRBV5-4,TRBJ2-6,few,CASSLAVGASGGSGANVLTF,TGTGCCAGCAGCTTGGCCGTTGGGGCTAGCGGGGGCTCTGGGGCCAACGTCCTGACTTTC
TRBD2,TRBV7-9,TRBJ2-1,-,CASSLRGDAYNEQFF,TGTGCCAGCAGCTTACGGGGGGACGCCTACAATGAGCAGTTCTTC
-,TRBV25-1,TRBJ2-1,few,CASHRGGFNEQFF,TGTGCCAGTCATAGGGGCGGCTTCAATGAGCAGTTCTTC
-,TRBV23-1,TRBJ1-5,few,CASSQGGGGQGHNQPQHF,TGCGCCAGCAGTCAAGGCGGTGGCGGTCAGGGTCACAATCAGCCCCAGCATTTT
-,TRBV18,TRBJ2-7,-,CASSPGQLYEQYF,TGTGCCAGCTCGCCGGGACAACTCTACGAGCAGTACTTC
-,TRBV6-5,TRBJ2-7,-,CASSYDTDTNYEQYF,TGTGCCAGCAGTTACGACACGGACACCAACTACGAGCAGTACTTC
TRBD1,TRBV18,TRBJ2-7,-,CASSPDRDRVYEQYF,TGTGCCAGCTCACCCGATCGGGACAGGGTCTACGAGCAGTACTTC
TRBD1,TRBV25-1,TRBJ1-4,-,CASRDRGEKLFF,TGTGCCAGCAGGGACAGGGGCGAAAAACTGTTTTTT
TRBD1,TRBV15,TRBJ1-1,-,CATSPRGQGIEAFF,TGTGCCACCAGCCCGCGCGGACAGGGGATCGAAGCTTTCTTT
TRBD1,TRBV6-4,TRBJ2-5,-,CASSRTGLGETQYF,TGTGCCAGCAGCCGGACAGGCCTGGGGGAGACCCAGTACTTC
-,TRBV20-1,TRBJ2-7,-,CSVRSSYEQYF,TGCAGTGTTAGGAGCTCCTACGAGCAGTACTTC
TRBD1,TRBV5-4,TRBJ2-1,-,CASNHPGTGVKSEQFF,TGTGCCAGCAACCATCCGGGGACAGGGGTAAAGAGTGAGCAGTTCTTC
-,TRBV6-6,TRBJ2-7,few,CASRPQGTTYEQYF,TGTGCCAGCAGACCCCAGGGGACGACCTACGAGCAGTACTTC